Listed below are T cell receptor beta chains from one sample, sequenced in a study of CD8+CD57+ T cells in acquired aplastic anemia. In TCRdb, the reads were re-called with MiXCR into one record per CDR3 protein. The sample lists some 170,000 distinct CDR3 sequences, more than 45% occurring once. Sequences were obtained from sorted CD4+, CD8+, or CD8+CD57+ T cells (not recorded which) from PBMCs. The receptor set was obtained from a human donor with aplastic anemia. The CDR3 runs from the conserved cysteine through the conserved F or W. The D gene is left open where the match is weak. Clone size is stated in some rows and not others, as once, few, many or a class when expanded.

J gene | V gene | clone size | D gene | CDR3 protein | CDR3 DNA
TRBJ1-2 | TRBV5-6 | NA | TRBD1 | CASSLEQGSQSYGYTF | TGTGCCAGCAGCTTGGAACAGGGGAGTCAATCCTATGGCTACACCTTC
TRBJ2-7 | TRBV10-3 | NA | TRBD1 | CASQGANTGEQYF | TGTGCCTCGCAGGGGGCGAACACCGGGGAGCAGTACTTC
TRBJ1-2 | TRBV15 | NA | NA | CATSREVFGSDYGYTF | TGTGCCACCAGCAGAGAGGTGTTCGGGTCCGACTATGGCTACACCTTC
TRBJ2-7 | TRBV20-1 | NA | NA | CSARDGGQRWSYEQYF | TGCAGTGCTAGAGACGGAGGACAGCGATGGTCCTACGAGCAGTACTTC
TRBJ1-2 | TRBV4-1 | NA | NA | CASSQARYNYGYTF | TGCGCCAGCAGCCAAGCCAGGTACAACTATGGCTACACCTTC
TRBJ1-1 | TRBV6-4 | many | NA | CASSAAELTEAFF | TGTGCCAGCAGTGCCGCGGAATTAACTGAAGCTTTCTTT
TRBJ2-6 | TRBV7-2 | many | NA | CASTSERSGANVLTF | TGTGCCAGCACCTCGGAACGCTCTGGGGCCAACGTCCTGACTTTC
TRBJ1-3 | TRBV5-6 | many | TRBD1 | CASSFAGQGPSFPGNTIYF | TGTGCCAGCAGCTTCGCAGGACAGGGGCCCTCCTTCCCTGGAAACACCATATATTTT
TRBJ1-3 | TRBV5-1 | many | NA | CASSLDPGVSGNTIYF | TGCGCCAGCAGCTTGGATCCAGGGGTCTCTGGAAACACCATATATTTT
TRBJ2-5 | TRBV29-1 | NA | TRBD1 | CSVEGDRGRAETQYF | TGCAGCGTTGAGGGGGACAGGGGGCGCGCGGAGACCCAGTACTTC
TRBJ1-1 | TRBV20-1 | many | NA | CSAPVGALNTEAFF | TGCAGTGCCCCTGTAGGTGCCCTGAACACTGAAGCTTTCTTT
TRBJ1-1 | TRBV20-1 | many | NA | CSARVEPMNTEAFF | TGCAGTGCTAGAGTGGAGCCCATGAACACTGAAGCTTTCTTT
TRBJ1-5 | TRBV6-1 | many | TRBD1 | CASSEGGTATRPQHF | TGTGCCAGCAGTGAAGGTGGGACAGCGACAAGGCCCCAGCATTTT
TRBJ1-2 | TRBV12-3/TRBV12-4 | many | NA | CASSPRTLYGYTF | TGTGCCAGCAGCCCCAGGACCCTCTATGGCTACACCTTC
TRBJ2-5 | TRBV29-1 | NA | NA | CSVPRDPEETQYF | TGCAGCGTACCCCGGGACCCCGAGGAGACCCAGTACTTC
TRBJ2-7 | TRBV5-5 | NA | TRBD1 | CASSLPPDRDTYEQYF | TGTGCCAGCAGCTTGCCCCCGGACAGGGATACCTACGAGCAGTACTTC
TRBJ2-7 | TRBV2 | NA | NA | CASSEAWAYNEQYF | TGTGCCAGCAGTGAAGCGTGGGCGTACAATGAGCAGTACTTC
TRBJ1-1 | TRBV29-1 | NA | TRBD1 | CSVEEGRRGLAFF | TGCAGCGTTGAAGAGGGCAGGAGGGGGCTGGCTTTCTTT
TRBJ2-3 | TRBV7-3 | many | TRBD2 | CASSSEGLAGTDTQYF | TGTGCCAGCAGCTCGGAAGGACTAGCAGGCACAGATACGCAGTATTTT
TRBJ1-2 | TRBV29-1 | NA | TRBD1 | CSVGTGGGYTF | TGCAGCGTTGGGACAGGGGGCGGCTACACCTTC
TRBJ2-7 | TRBV5-4 | once | NA | CASSLVSAGYEQYF | TGTGCCAGCAGCTTGGTATCGGCGGGCTACGAGCAGTACTTC
TRBJ2-1 | TRBV7-2 | many | NA | CASSLENYNEQFF | TGTGCCAGCAGCTTAGAAAACTACAATGAGCAGTTCTTC
TRBJ1-5 | TRBV15 | NA | NA | CATSRDLGSGNQPQHF | TGTGCCACCAGCAGAGATCTTGGGAGTGGCAATCAGCCCCAGCATTTT
TRBJ1-1 | TRBV12-3/TRBV12-4 | many | NA | CASIRHRDSNTEAFF | TGTGCCAGCATCCGACACAGGGATTCGAACACTGAAGCTTTCTTT
TRBJ1-1 | TRBV4-2 | many | NA | CASSQDVNTEAFF | TGTGCCAGCAGCCAAGATGTGAACACTGAAGCTTTCTTT
TRBJ1-1 | TRBV5-8 | many | NA | CASSSQSMNTEAFF | TGTGCCAGCAGCTCTCAGTCGATGAACACTGAAGCTTTCTTT
TRBJ1-5 | TRBV18 | NA | NA | CASSYRAGQPQHF | TGTGCCAGCTCGTACAGGGCTGGGCAGCCCCAGCATTTT
TRBJ2-7 | TRBV29-1 | NA | TRBD1 | CSVGDRTTYEQYF | TGCAGCGTTGGGGACAGGACAACCTACGAGCAGTACTTC
TRBJ2-7 | TRBV5-1 | many | TRBD2 | CASSLTSDYEQYF | TGCGCCAGCAGCCTCACTAGCGACTACGAGCAGTACTTC
TRBJ2-1 | TRBV11-1 | NA | NA | CASSLAGGGLVDEQFF | TGTGCCAGCAGCTTAGCGGGGGGAGGCCTCGTGGATGAGCAGTTCTTC
TRBJ2-3 | TRBV5-5 | many | NA | CASSLGGAQADTQYF | TGTGCCAGCAGCTTGGGGGGGGCTCAGGCAGATACGCAGTATTTT
TRBJ2-1 | TRBV7-6 | NA | TRBD2 | CASTDEVGGESSSYNGQFF | TGTGCCAGCACCGACGAGGTTGGGGGGGAATCAAGCTCCTACAATGGGCAGTTCTTC
TRBJ2-5 | TRBV12-3/TRBV12-4 | NA | NA | CAAGGSGLETQYF | TGTGCCGCGGGTGGGAGCGGTTTAGAGACCCAGTACTTC
TRBJ1-2 | TRBV7-3 | NA | NA | CASSQTTGPYGYTF | TGTGCCAGCAGCCAAACCACAGGCCCCTATGGCTACACCTTC
TRBJ2-3 | TRBV7-3 | NA | TRBD2 | CASSLTRGATDTQYF | TGTGCCAGCAGCTTAACGCGGGGGGCCACAGATACGCAGTATTTT
TRBJ1-2 | TRBV9 | many | NA | CASSVGQGILGANYGYTF | TGTGCCAGCAGCGTAGGTCAGGGGATTTTGGGGGCTAACTATGGCTACACCTTC
TRBJ2-7 | TRBV11-1 | NA | TRBD2 | CASSLGSGGRTPYEQYF | TGTGCCAGCAGCTTAGGGTCCGGCGGGAGGACCCCCTACGAGCAGTACTTC
TRBJ2-2 | TRBV24-1 | many | NA | CATSDGFTGELFF | TGTGCCACCAGTGATGGCTTCACCGGGGAGCTGTTTTTT
TRBJ1-1 | TRBV3-1 | NA | NA | CASSPAIRAGGEAFF | TGTGCCAGCAGCCCCGCCATCCGGGCCGGGGGTGAAGCTTTCTTT
TRBJ2-5 | TRBV7-3 | NA | NA | CASSLTNQETQYF | TGTGCCAGCAGCTTAACTAACCAAGAGACCCAGTACTTC
TRBJ1-1 | TRBV5-1 | once | TRBD1 | CASSTRTGGNTEAFF | TGCGCCAGCTCTACCCGGACAGGGGGCAACACTGAAGCTTTCTTT
TRBJ1-4 | TRBV5-6 | many | NA | CASSLFQGVAEKLFF | TGTGCCAGCAGCTTGTTCCAGGGTGTGGCTGAAAAACTGTTTTTT
TRBJ2-7 | TRBV20-1 | NA | NA | CRGRTYEQYF | TGCAGGGGCAGGACCTACGAGCAGTACTTC
TRBJ2-5 | TRBV19 | few | TRBD2 | CASSLGLADGETQYF | TGTGCCAGTAGCCTGGGACTAGCGGATGGAGAGACCCAGTACTTC
TRBJ2-7 | TRBV20-1 | many | TRBD2 | CSARILAGGPGEQYF | TGCAGTGCTAGAATCTTAGCGGGGGGGCCTGGTGAGCAGTACTTC